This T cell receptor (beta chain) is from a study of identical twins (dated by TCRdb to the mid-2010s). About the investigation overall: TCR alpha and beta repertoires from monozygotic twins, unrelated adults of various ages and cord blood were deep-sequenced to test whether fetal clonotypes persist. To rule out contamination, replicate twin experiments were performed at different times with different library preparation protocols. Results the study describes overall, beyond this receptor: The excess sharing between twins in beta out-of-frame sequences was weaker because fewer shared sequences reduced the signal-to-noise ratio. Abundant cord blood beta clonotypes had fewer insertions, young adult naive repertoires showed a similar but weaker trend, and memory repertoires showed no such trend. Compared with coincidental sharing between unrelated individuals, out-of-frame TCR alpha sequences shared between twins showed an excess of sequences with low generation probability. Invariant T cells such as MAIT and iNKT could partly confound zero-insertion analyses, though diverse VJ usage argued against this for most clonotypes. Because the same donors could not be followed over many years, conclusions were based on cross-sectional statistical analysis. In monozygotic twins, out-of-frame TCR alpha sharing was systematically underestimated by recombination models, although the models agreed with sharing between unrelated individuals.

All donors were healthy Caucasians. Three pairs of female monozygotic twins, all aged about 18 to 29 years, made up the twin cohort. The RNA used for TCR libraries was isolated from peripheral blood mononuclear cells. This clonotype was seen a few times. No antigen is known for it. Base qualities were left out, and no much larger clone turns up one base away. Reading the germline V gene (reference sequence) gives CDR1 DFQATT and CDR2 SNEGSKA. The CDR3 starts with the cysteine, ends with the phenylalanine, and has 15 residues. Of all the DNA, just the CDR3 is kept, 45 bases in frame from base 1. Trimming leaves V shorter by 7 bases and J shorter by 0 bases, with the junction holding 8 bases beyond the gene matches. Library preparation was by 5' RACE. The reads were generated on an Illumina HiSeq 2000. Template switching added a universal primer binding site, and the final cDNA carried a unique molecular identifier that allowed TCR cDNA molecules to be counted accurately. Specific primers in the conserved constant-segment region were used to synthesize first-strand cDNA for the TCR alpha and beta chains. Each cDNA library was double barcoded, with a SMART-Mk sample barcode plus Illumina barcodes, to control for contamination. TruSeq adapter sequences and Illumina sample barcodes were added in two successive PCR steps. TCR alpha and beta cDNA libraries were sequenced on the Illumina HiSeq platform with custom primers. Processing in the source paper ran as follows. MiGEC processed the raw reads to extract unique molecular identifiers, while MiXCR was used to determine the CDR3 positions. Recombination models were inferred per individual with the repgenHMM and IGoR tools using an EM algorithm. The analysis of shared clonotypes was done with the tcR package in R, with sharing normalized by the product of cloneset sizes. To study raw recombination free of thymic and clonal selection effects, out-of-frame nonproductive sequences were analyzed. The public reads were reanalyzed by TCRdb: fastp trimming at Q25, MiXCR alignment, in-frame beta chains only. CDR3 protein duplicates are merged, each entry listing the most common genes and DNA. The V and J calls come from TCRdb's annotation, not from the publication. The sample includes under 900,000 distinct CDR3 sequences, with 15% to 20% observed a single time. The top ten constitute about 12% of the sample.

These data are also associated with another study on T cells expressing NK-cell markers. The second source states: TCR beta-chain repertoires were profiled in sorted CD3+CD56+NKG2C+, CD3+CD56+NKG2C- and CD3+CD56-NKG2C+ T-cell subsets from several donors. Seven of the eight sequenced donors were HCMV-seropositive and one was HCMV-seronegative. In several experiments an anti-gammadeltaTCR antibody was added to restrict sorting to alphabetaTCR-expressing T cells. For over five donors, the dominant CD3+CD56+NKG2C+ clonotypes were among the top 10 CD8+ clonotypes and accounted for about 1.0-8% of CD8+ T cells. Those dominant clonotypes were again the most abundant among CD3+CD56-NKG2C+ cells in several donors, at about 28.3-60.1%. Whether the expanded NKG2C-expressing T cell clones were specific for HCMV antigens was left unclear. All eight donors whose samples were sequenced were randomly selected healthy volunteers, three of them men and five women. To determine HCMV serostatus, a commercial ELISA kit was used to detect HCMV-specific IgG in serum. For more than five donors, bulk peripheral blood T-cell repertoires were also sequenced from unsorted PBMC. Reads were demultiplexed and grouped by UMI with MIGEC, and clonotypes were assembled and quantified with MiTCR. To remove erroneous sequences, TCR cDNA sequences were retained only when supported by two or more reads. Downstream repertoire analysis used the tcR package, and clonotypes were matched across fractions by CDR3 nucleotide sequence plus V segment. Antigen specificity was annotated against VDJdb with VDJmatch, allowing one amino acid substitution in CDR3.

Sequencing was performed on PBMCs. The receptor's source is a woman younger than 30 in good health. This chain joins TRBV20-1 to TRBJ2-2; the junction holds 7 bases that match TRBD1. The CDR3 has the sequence CSDGDSTANTGELFF. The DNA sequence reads TGCAGTGACGGGGACAGCACCGCGAACACCGGGGAGCTGTTTTTT.